This TCR beta chain originates from a study of T cells in Graves' hyperthyroidism and ophthalmopathy. Notes on the study in general: Most clonotypes expanded in the thyroid (above 0.001) were also present in blood.

Any patient presenting with uncontrolled infection, other autoimmune disease, pregnancy or lactation was left out. Regions amplified from RNA transcripts were the TCR beta CDR3 regions. With the HTBI primer set, the TCR CDR3 went through a first round of RT-PCR. TCRdb used MiXCR to reprocess the multiplex PCR reads, holding one entry per CDR3 protein. Of about 410,000 distinct CDR3 sequences listed, about 15% are singletons. This CDR3 has 15 amino acids. Looked up from germline, CDR1 is SEHNR and CDR2 is FQNEAQ (reference sequence). The junction had 6 bases not matched to a gene; V was cut back by 1 base and J by 6 bases. In this sample, this clonotype turned up many times. Its specificity is unknown.

The sample was blood. The receptor was derived from a man younger than 35 with Graves' ophthalmopathy. J is TRBJ2-7 and V is TRBV7-9, with 10 bases that match TRBD2. The CDR3 coding sequence is TGTGCCAGCAGCTTAGTTGCACTAGCGGGACGCGAGCAGTACTTC. This codes for CASSLVALAGREQYF.